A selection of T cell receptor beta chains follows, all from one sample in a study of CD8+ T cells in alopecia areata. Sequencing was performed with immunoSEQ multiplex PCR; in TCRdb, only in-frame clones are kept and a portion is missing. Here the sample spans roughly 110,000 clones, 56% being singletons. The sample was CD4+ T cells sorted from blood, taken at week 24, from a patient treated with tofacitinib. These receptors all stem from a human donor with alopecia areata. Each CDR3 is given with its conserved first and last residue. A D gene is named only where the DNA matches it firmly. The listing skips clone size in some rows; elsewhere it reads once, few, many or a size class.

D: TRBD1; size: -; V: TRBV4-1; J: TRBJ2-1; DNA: TGCGCCAGCAGCCAAGGGACAGGGTCCTACAATGAGCAGTTCTTC; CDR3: CASSQGTGSYNEQFF
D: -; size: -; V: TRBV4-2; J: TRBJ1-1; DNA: TGTGCCAGCAGCCAAGAAGGGTCCGCTAAGGCTTTCTTT; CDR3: CASSQEGSAKAFF
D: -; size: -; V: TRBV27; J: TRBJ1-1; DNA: TGTGCCAGCAGTTCCTACCAGGGTAAAGGAACTGAAGCTTTCTTT; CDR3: CASSSYQGKGTEAFF
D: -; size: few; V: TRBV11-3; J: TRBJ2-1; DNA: TGTGCCAGCAGCTTACGGTCGGACTCAGGGAATGAGCAGTTCTTC; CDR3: CASSLRSDSGNEQFF
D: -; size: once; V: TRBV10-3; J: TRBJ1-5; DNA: TGTGCCATCAGTGAGATCCAGGGGAGCAATCAGCCCCAGCATTTT; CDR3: CAISEIQGSNQPQHF
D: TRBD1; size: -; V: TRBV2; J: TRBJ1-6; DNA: TGTGCCAGCAGCGGACAGGGGTATTTCAATTCACCCCTCCACTTT; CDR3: CASSGQGYFNSPLHF
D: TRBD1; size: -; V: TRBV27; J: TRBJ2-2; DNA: TGTGCCAGCAGTTTCGGGACAGGGCGCACCGGGGAGCTGTTTTTT; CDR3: CASSFGTGRTGELFF
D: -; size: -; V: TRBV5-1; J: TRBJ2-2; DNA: TGCGCCAGCAGCTTGGTCACCATCGGGTTAGCCGGGGAGCTGTTTTTT; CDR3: CASSLVTIGLAGELFF
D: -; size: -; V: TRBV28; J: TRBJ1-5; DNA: TGTGCCAGCAGGACCGGACAGAACAATCAGCCCCAGCATTTT; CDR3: CASRTGQNNQPQHF
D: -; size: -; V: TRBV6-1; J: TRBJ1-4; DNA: TGTGCCAGCAGAGGGTTACAGAGAAATGAAAAACTGTTTTTT; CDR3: CASRGLQRNEKLFF
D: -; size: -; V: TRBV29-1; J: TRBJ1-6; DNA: TGCAGCACCATAACAGGAGGAGCTTATAATTCACCCCTCCACTTT; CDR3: CSTITGGAYNSPLHF
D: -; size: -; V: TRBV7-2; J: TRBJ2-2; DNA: TGTGCCAGCAGCACAAGGGCCCCGGGCACCGGGGAGCTGTTTTTT; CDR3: CASSTRAPGTGELFF
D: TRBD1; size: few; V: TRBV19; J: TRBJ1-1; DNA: TGTGCCAGTAGTATCGGGCAGGGGGCGATTTATGCTTTCTTT; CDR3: CASSIGQGAIYAFF
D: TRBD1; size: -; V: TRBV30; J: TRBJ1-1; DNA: TGTGCCTGGAGCGGGACAGTCATGAACACTGAAGCTTTCTTT; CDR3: CAWSGTVMNTEAFF
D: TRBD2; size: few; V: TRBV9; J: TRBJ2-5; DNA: TGTGCCAGCAGCCCCCAACTAGCGGAAGAGACCCAGTACTTC; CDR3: CASSPQLAEETQYF
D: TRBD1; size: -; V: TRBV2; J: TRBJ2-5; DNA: TGTGCCGGAGGGACAGGCGGCGAGACCCAGTACTTC; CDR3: CAGGTGGETQYF
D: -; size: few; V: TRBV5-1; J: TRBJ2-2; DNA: TGCGCCAGCAGGGGGGAGAACACCGGGGAGCTGTTTTTT; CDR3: CASRGENTGELFF
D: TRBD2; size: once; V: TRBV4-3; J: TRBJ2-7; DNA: TGCGCCAGCAGCCCCCTGGCGGGGGGATTATACGAGCAGTACTTC; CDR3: CASSPLAGGLYEQYF
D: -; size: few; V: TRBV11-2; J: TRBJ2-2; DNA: TGTGCCAGCAGCTTATCAGGGTACACCGGGGAGCTGTTTTTT; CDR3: CASSLSGYTGELFF
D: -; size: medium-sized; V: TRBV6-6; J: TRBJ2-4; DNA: TGTGCCAGCGGACCAGGAAACCCCCCGAAAAACATTCAGTACTTC; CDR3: CASGPGNPPKNIQYF
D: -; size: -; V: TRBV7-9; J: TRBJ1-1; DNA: TGTGCCAGCAGCGCGGGCCTGAACACTGAAGCTTTCTTT; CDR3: CASSAGLNTEAFF
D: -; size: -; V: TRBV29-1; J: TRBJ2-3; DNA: TGCAGCGTTGGGTCCAGGGTAGTTGGTGGGACAGATACGCAGTATTTT; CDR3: CSVGSRVVGGTDTQYF
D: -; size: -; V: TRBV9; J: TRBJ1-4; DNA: TGTGCCAGCAGCGTAGGGCAGGGCCAGAGAACTAATGAAAAACTGTTTTTT; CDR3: CASSVGQGQRTNEKLFF
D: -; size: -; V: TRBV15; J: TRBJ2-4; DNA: TGTGCCACCAGCAGAGATTACAGCTCGCCGTACTTC; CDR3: CATSRDYSSPYF
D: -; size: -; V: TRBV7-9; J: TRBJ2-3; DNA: TGTGCCAGCAGCTTAGCGATTAGTCTCCCGGGCACAGATACGCAGTATTTT; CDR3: CASSLAISLPGTDTQYF
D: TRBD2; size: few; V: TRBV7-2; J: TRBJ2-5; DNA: TGTGCCAGCCAGGCGGGGGTGGAACGGGAGACCCAGTACTTC; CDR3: CASQAGVERETQYF
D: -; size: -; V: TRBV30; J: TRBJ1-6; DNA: TGTGCCTGGAGCGCCCTCGGGGTCGGTAATTCACCCCTCCACTTT; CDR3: CAWSALGVGNSPLHF